One and the same sample provided the 10 T cell receptor beta chains below, sequenced in a study of blood T cell repertoires in COVID-19. Some clones are missing from TCRdb's copy, which holds only in-frame ones; the method was immunoSEQ multiplex PCR. The table lists some 200,000 clones, roughly 84% of them singletons. The specimen sequenced was PBMCs or T cells enriched from blood (not recorded which). Every receptor here comes from a man aged 25 to 40 in a cohort exposed to, infected with or recovered from COVID-19 (not recorded which).

The chain couples TRBV13 to TRBJ2-3, with 7 bases matching TRBD2. With V trimmed by 2 bases and J by 0 bases, 5 bases remained unmatched. In germline, CDR1 is PRHDT, CDR2 FYEKMQ (reference sequence). This CDR3 contains 16 residues. The CDR3 region has the DNA TGTGCCAGCAGCTTAAAACTAGCGCCTAGCACAGATACGCAGTATTTT. The encoded protein is CASSLKLAPSTDTQYF.

This chain links TRBV28 with TRBJ1-1, with D perhaps TRBD1 (5 bases). V was trimmed by 2 bases and J by 6 bases, leaving 10 bases between them. The CDR3 contains 13 residues. From germline, CDR1 is MDHEN and CDR2 SYDVKM. The CDR3 nucleotides are TGTGCCAGCAGTTTAAGGGGTCGGGCTGAAGCTTTCTTT. Amino acid sequence: CASSLRGRAEAFF.

The genes are TRBV7-2 and TRBJ2-3, with 14 bases that match TRBD2. The CDR3 spans 16 residues. Germline CDR1 SGHTA, CDR2 FQGNSA. V was clipped by 3 bases and J by 3 bases; unmatched bases: 2. This CDR3 is CASSFGTSGRTDTQYF. Written as DNA, the CDR3 is TGTGCCAGCAGCTTTGGGACTAGCGGGAGAACAGATACGCAGTATTTT.

This rearrangement joins TRBV27 to TRBJ2-7, with 8 bases aligning to TRBD2. With V trimmed by 5 bases and J by 3 bases, 15 bases remained unmatched. Germline V gene lookup returns CDR1 MNHEY and CDR2 SMNVEV (reference sequence). This CDR3 is 17 amino acids long. CDR3 loop: CASSLPPSGRAYYEQYF. For the CDR3, the DNA is TGTGCCAGCAGTCTTCCCCCTAGCGGGCGTGCCTACTACGAGCAGTACTTC.

J is TRBJ1-2 and V is TRBV6-5; 9 bases align to TRBD1. The CDR3 length is 12 residues. From germline, CDR1 is MNHEY and CDR2 SVGAGI. Trimming removed 1 base from V and 13 bases from J; junction bases left unmatched: 4. The CDR3 loop reads CASSYLGQGFTF. CDR3 nucleotides: TGTGCCAGCAGTTACTTGGGACAGGGTTTCACCTTC.

The chain carries TRBV28 and TRBJ1-4, with D unclear. The V gene lost 6 bases and the J gene lost 7 bases, with 12 bases spanning the gap. The CDR3 has 13 amino acids. The germline CDR1 and CDR2 sequences are MDHEN and SYDVKM. The CDR3 coding sequence is TGTGCCAGCAGCCTCGACGGGGTTGAAAAACTGTTTTTT. Its protein product is CASSLDGVEKLFF.

V is TRBV4-2 and J is TRBJ1-5; D gene uncertain. Germline V gives CDR1 LGHNA, CDR2 YNFKEQ. V was cut by 0 bases and J by 0 bases, with 12 bases left in between. The CDR3 runs 17 residues. CDR3 residues: CASSQERGSYSNQPQHF. The CDR3 coding sequence is TGTGCCAGCAGCCAAGAGCGAGGATCCTATAGCAATCAGCCCCAGCATTTT.

V is TRBV27 and J is TRBJ2-3, with D unclear. Germline-derived CDR1 and CDR2 are MNHEY and SMNVEV (reference sequence). The CDR3 totals 13 residues. Between the trimmed V and J ends, which lost 1 base and 1 base, there was a span of 3 bases. CDR3 protein: CASSLFGTDTQYF. For the CDR3, the DNA is TGTGCCAGCAGTTTATTCGGCACAGATACGCAGTATTTT.

The J gene is TRBJ2-1, the V gene TRBV7-2, with 10 bases that match TRBD2. The CDR3 length is 15 residues. Germline loops: CDR1 SGHTA, CDR2 FQGNSA. Germline trimming cut 6 bases from V and 9 bases from J; bases unmatched to any gene: 11. The CDR3 coding sequence is TGTGCCAGCAGACTTAGGTCTAGCGGGAGCACTGAGCAGTTCTTC. This codes for CASRLRSSGSTEQFF.

V and J are TRBV27 and TRBJ2-2; 7 bases map to TRBD1. This CDR3 comprises 14 residues. The germline CDR1 and CDR2 sequences are MNHEY and SMNVEV (reference sequence). The V gene end was trimmed by 5 bases and the J gene end by 6 bases; junction bases not matched to a gene: 6. CDR3 residues: CASSRAGGAGELFF. In DNA form, the CDR3 reads TGTGCCAGCAGTAGGGCAGGGGGAGCCGGGGAGCTGTTTTTT.